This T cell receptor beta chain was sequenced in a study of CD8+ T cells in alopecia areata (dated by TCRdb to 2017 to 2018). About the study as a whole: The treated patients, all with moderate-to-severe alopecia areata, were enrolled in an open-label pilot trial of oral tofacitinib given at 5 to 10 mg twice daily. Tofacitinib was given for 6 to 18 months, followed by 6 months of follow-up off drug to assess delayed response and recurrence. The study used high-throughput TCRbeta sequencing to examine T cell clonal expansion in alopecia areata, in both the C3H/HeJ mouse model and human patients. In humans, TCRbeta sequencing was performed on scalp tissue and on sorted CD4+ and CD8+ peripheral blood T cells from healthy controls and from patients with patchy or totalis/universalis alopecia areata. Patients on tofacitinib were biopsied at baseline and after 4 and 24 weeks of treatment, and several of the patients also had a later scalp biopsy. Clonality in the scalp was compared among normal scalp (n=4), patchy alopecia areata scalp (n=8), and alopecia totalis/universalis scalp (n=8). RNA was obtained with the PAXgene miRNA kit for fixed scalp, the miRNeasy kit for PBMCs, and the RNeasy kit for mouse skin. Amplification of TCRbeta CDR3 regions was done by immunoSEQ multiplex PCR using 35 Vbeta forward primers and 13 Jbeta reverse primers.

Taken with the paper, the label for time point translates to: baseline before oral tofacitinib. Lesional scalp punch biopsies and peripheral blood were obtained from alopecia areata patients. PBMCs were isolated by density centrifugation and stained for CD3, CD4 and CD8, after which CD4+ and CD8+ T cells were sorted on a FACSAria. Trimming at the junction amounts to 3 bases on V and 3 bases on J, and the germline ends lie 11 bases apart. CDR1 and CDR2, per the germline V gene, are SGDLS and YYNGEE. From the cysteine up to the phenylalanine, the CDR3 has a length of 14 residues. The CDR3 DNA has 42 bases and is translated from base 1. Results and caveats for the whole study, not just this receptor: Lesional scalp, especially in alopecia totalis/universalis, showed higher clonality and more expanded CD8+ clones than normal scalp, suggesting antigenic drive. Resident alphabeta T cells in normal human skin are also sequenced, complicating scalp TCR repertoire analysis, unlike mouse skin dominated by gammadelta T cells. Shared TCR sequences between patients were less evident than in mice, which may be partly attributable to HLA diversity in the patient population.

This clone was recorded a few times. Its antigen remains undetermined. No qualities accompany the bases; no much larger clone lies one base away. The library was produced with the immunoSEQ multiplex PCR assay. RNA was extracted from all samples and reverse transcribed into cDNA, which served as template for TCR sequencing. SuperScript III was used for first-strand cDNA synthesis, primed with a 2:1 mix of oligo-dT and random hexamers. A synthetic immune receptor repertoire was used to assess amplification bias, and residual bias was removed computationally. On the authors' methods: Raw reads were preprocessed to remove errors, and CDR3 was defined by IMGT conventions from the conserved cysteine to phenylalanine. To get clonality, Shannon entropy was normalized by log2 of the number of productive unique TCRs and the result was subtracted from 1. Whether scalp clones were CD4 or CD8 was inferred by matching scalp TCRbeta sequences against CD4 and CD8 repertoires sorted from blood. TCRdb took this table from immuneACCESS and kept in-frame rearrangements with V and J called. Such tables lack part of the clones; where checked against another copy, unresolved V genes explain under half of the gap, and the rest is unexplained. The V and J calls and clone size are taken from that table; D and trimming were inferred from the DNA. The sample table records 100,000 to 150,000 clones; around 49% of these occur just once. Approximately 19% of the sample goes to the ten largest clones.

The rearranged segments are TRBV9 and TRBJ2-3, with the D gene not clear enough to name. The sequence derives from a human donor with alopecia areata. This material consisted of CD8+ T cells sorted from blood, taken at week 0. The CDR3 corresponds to CASSARSLTDTQYF. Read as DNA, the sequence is TGTGCCAGCAGCGCCAGATCGTTAACAGATACGCAGTATTTT.